What follows are 28 T cell receptor beta chains derived from one specimen sequenced in a study of beta chain features in type 1 diabetes (dated by TCRdb to the late 2010s). The antigens these receptors bind are not known. Results and caveats for the whole study, not just this receptor: Type 1 diabetes patients showed a moderate but significant shortening of TCRB CDR3 length in all four CD4+ subsets.

Library construction relied on the immunoSEQ multiplex PCR assay. The entire amount of isolated RNA was reverse transcribed using the High Capacity cDNA Reverse Transcription Kit, so the sequenced TCRB transcripts were expressed ones. Entries here come from immuneACCESS through TCRdb and include only in-frame sequences with V and J called. Some clones fail to appear in such tables; in the studies checked, an unresolved V gene covers under half of the shortfall, and the cause of the remainder is unknown. Counted in this sample were more than 250,000 clones; around 15% of them appeared once. The ten largest clones take up about 0.016% of the sample. Input material: naive CD4+ T cells from blood. This specimen's cell subset or site label, interpreted: true naive CD4+ T cells. The receptors derive from a man between 25 and 39 years old with type 1 diabetes.

This clone has just one count. The chain uses TRBV28 and TRBJ1-2; tentative D call: TRBD1 (5 bases). The germline CDR1 and CDR2 sequences are MDHEN and SYDVKM. This CDR3 spans 14 amino acids. The V and J ends lost 4 bases and 4 bases respectively, with 13 bases between them. The CDR3 is CASSSYQGSYGYTF. CDR3 DNA: TGTGCCAGCAGTTCCTATCAGGGTTCCTATGGCTACACCTTC.

A few counts support this clone. The rearrangement joins TRBV18 to TRBJ2-7; D might be TRBD1 (6 bases). In germline, CDR1 is KGHSH, CDR2 LQKENI. The CDR3 is 15 amino acids. Trimming shortened V by 3 bases and J by 0 bases, and 12 bases separated the two germline ends. In DNA, the CDR3 is TGTGCCAGCTCACCGTCAACAGGGAGCTCCTACGAGCAGTACTTC. This codes for CASSPSTGSSYEQYF.

The chain combines TRBV28 with TRBJ1-1; possible D gene TRBD1, 6 bases. Germline V gives CDR1 MDHEN, CDR2 SYDVKM. V gave up 5 bases and J gave up 10 bases, with 26 bases separating them. This CDR3 spans 16 amino acids. As DNA, the CDR3 is TGTGCCAGCAGTCCCCCCCCGAGACAGGTCTCCCACGGAGCTTTCTTT. Residues: CASSPPPRQVSHGAFF.

This sequence joins TRBV27 and TRBJ1-2; 7 bases line up with TRBD1. V shed 6 bases and J 5 bases; nucleotides not matched to a gene: 9. Per the germline V gene, CDR1 is MNHEY and CDR2 is SMNVEV (reference sequence). The CDR3 loop spans 14 amino acids. CDR3 in DNA: TGTGCCAGCAGGAGAACAGGGGACGTTTATGGCTACACCTTC. This gives the protein CASRRTGDVYGYTF.

This clone showed up just a few times. The CDR3 here is CASSIQGARTEAFF. In DNA form, the CDR3 reads TGTGCCAGCAGCATACAGGGGGCGAGGACTGAAGCTTTCTTT. J is TRBJ1-1 and V is TRBV11-2; 9 bases match TRBD1. Germline CDR1 is SGHAT and CDR2 is FQNNGV. With V trimmed by 5 bases and J by 5 bases, 6 bases remained unmatched. This CDR3 is built from 14 residues.

This clone was seen a few times. This chain joins TRBV18 and TRBJ2-5; maybe TRBD2 (5 bases). Per germline, CDR1 KGHSH and CDR2 LQKENI. The CDR3 has 13 amino acids. The V end was cut by 3 bases, the J end by 5 bases, with 10 bases between. CDR3 bases: TGTGCCAGCTCACCCGGAACGGGGGAGACCCAGTACTTC. It codes for CASSPGTGETQYF.

The V call is TRBV9, the J call TRBJ1-3, with D maybe TRBD1 (6 bases). The CDR3 covers 16 residues. The V gene's germline CDR1 is SGDLS and CDR2 YYNGEE. Trimming cost V 1 base and J 0 bases, with 11 bases left between them. CDR3 in amino acids: CASSVTGRGSGNTIYF. As DNA, the CDR3 is TGTGCCAGCAGCGTAACAGGGAGAGGCTCTGGAAACACCATATATTTT.

This clone was detected a few times. J is TRBJ2-3 and V is TRBV27, with TRBD1 matching 10 bases. The CDR3 contains 15 residues. The V gene's germline CDR1 is MNHEY and CDR2 SMNVEV (reference sequence). After removal of 4 bases from V and 5 bases from J, the junction contained 6 bases not matched to a gene. CDR3 amino acids: CASSSPDRGQDTQYF. In DNA, the CDR3 is TGTGCCAGCAGTTCGCCCGACAGGGGGCAAGATACGCAGTATTTT.

The rearrangement links TRBV18 to TRBJ1-2, with a weak D call TRBD1 (5 bases). Deletions cut 3 bases from V and 3 bases from J, with 14 bases between. The germline V gene encodes CDR1 KGHSH and CDR2 LQKENI. The CDR3 is 15 amino acids. The CDR3 sequence: CASSPGAGGHYGYTF. In DNA, the CDR3 is TGTGCCAGCTCACCTGGGGCCGGTGGGCACTATGGCTACACCTTC.

The V and J genes are TRBV9 and TRBJ2-5; TRBD2 matches 9 bases. In germline, CDR1 is SGDLS, CDR2 YYNGEE. This CDR3 has 16 residues. V gave up 0 bases and J gave up 1 base; unmatched junction bases: 4. DNA of the CDR3: TGTGCCAGCAGCGTAGGGGTAGCGGGAGCCCAAGAGACCCAGTACTTC. Translation gives CASSVGVAGAQETQYF.

This clone occurred a few times. This chain connects TRBV25-1 to TRBJ2-7, with TRBD1 matching over 8 bases. Germline CDR1 and CDR2: MGHDK and SYGVNS. The CDR3 consists of 15 residues. V lost 1 base to trimming and J lost 3 bases; unmatched junction nucleotides: 5. The CDR3 DNA reads TGTGCCAGCAGTGAATCGAACAGGGGGAACTACGAGCAGTACTTC. Protein sequence: CASSESNRGNYEQYF.

The rearrangement uses TRBV4-1 and TRBJ2-3, with D possibly TRBD2 on 5 matching bases. This CDR3 contains 13 residues. V shed 1 base and J shed 5 bases, with 7 bases lying between them. Per germline, CDR1 MGHRA and CDR2 YSYEKL. The CDR3 DNA follows: TGCGCCAGCAGCCAAGGGAGGCAAGATACGCAGTATTTT. Residues: CASSQGRQDTQYF.

This rearrangement joins TRBV7-3 to TRBJ2-6, with D unclear. Trimming cost V 7 bases and J 0 bases, with 4 bases left between them. Germline lookup yields CDR1 SGHTA and CDR2 FQGTGA. This CDR3 has 13 amino acids. The CDR3 sequence: CASTPSGANVLTF. CDR3 bases: TGTGCCAGCACTCCCTCTGGGGCCAACGTCCTGACTTTC.

This sequence joins TRBV5-1 and TRBJ2-7, with D possibly being TRBD1 (6 bases). V was pared by 5 bases and J by 4 bases, with 13 bases between. There are 13 residues in the CDR3. From germline, CDR1 is SGHRS and CDR2 YFSETQ. CDR3 region: CASSRDGQYEQYF. CDR3 in DNA: TGCGCCAGCAGTCGGGACGGACAGTACGAGCAGTACTTC.

The chain is built from TRBV5-4 and TRBJ2-3; D not certain. V was clipped by 0 bases and J by 4 bases, with 6 bases between them. The germline CDR1 and CDR2 sequences are SGHNT and YYREEE (reference sequence). The CDR3 consists of 13 residues. The CDR3 sequence is CASSLAGSDTQYF. Here the CDR3 DNA reads TGTGCCAGCAGCTTGGCCGGGTCAGATACGCAGTATTTT. The entire variable domain, with the rest obtained from reference TRBV5-4 and TRBJ2-3, is as follows: ETGVTQSPTHLIKTRGQQVTLRCSSQSGHNTVSWYQQALGQGPQFIFQYYREEENGRGNFPPRFSGLQFPNYSSELNVNALELDDSALYLCASSLAGSDTQYFGPGTRLTVL.

This clone was recorded a few times. The chain carries TRBV7-3 and TRBJ2-1; D is possibly TRBD1 (5 bases). Germline CDR1 SGHTA, CDR2 FQGTGA. The CDR3 length is 15 residues. The V gene lost 5 bases and the J gene lost 0 bases, with 11 bases spanning the gap. CDR3 nucleotides: TGTGCCAGCAGCCCTCGACAGAGCTCCTACAATGAGCAGTTCTTC. This sequence encodes CASSPRQSSYNEQFF.

The rearrangement joins TRBV5-6 to TRBJ2-7; the match to TRBD2 covers 10 bases. This CDR3 region has 15 residues. Trimming at V came to 4 bases and at J to 2 bases, leaving 6 bases not matched to a gene. Per germline, CDR1 SGHDT and CDR2 YYEEEE. The CDR3 here is CASSASGRVPYEQYF. CDR3 coding DNA: TGTGCCAGCAGCGCGAGCGGGAGGGTCCCCTACGAGCAGTACTTC. Combining the CDR3 with reference TRBV5-6 and TRBJ2-7 gives the whole variable domain DAGVTQSPTHLIKTRGQQVTLRCSPKSGHDTVSWYQQALGQGPQFIFQYYEEEERQRGNFPDRFSGHQFPNYSSELNVNALLLGDSALYLCASSASGRVPYEQYFGPGTRLTVT.

The chain recombines TRBV7-8 with TRBJ2-7; 9 bases agree with TRBD1. Losses at the gene ends were 5 bases for V and 3 bases for J; bases not matched to a gene: 8. This CDR3 is built from 15 residues. CDR1 and CDR2 (germline): SGHVS, FQNEAQ. CDR3 protein: CASSRTGQGSYEQYF. The DNA of the CDR3 is TGTGCCAGCAGCCGGACGGGACAGGGCAGCTACGAGCAGTACTTC.

The rearrangement links TRBV14 to TRBJ1-1; 7 bases are shared with TRBD1. CDR3 length: 14 amino acids. The V gene end was trimmed by 4 bases and the J gene end by 0 bases; junction bases not matched to a gene: 2. The germline CDR1 and CDR2 sequences are SGHDN and FVKESK. This CDR3 is CASSPTGMNTEAFF. CDR3 sequence (DNA): TGTGCCAGCAGCCCGACAGGGATGAACACTGAAGCTTTCTTT.

The chain joins TRBV29-1 to TRBJ1-5, with TRBD1 matching 8 bases. The CDR3 is made up of 12 amino acids. J gave up 7 bases and V 6 bases, and 5 bases lay outside the gene matches. CDR1 and CDR2 from the germline V gene are SQVTM and ANQGSEA. CDR3 nucleotides: TGCAGCGTCGGACAGGGATCCCAGCCCCAGCATTTT. Protein: CSVGQGSQPQHF.

This clone was seen more than once but under ten times. The CDR3 reads CASRSGVNTGELFF. As DNA, the CDR3 is TGTGCCAGTAGGAGCGGGGTCAACACCGGGGAGCTGTTTTTT. The chain links TRBV19 to TRBJ2-2; 7 nucleotides align to TRBD2. V dropped 6 bases and J dropped 2; count of bases not matched to a gene: 3. Germline-derived CDR1 and CDR2 are LNHDA and SQIVND (reference sequence). CDR3 length: 14 amino acids.

This clone appeared a few times. The gene calls are TRBV5-1 and TRBJ2-5, with D maybe TRBD2 (6 bases). Germline assignment: CDR1 SGHRS and CDR2 YFSETQ. CDR3 length: 13 residues. V shed 0 bases and J shed 5 bases, with 8 bases lying between them. The CDR3 spells CASSLASVETQYF. The CDR3 DNA is TGCGCCAGCAGCTTGGCTAGCGTGGAGACCCAGTACTTC.

The chain combines TRBV19 with TRBJ2-5; 11 nucleotides line up with TRBD1. CDR1 and CDR2 (germline): LNHDA, SQIVND (reference sequence). The J segment lost 5 bases and the V segment lost 5 bases, leaving 7 bases of the junction unmatched. The CDR3 is made up of 15 amino acids. Here the CDR3 reads CASSPRTGGLETQYF. In DNA, the CDR3 is TGTGCCAGTAGTCCCCGGACAGGGGGCCTGGAGACCCAGTACTTC.

The V gene is TRBV10-3, the J gene TRBJ2-1; tentative D call: TRBD1 (6 bases). The CDR3 contains 19 residues. Germline CDR1 reads ENHRY; CDR2 reads SYGVKD. Trimming left V 0 bases short and J 5 bases short, with 23 bases between. The CDR3 region is CAISESVGRVSDSHNEQFF. CDR3 in DNA: TGTGCCATCAGTGAGTCGGTTGGCCGGGTCTCGGACAGTCACAATGAGCAGTTCTTC.

This clone was observed a few times. The CDR3 nucleotides are TGTGCCAGCAGTTCCTTCCCCACCGGGGAGCTGTTTTTT. Residues: CASSSFPTGELFF. The V and J genes are TRBV28 and TRBJ2-2; no firm D call. The CDR3 sequence is 13 residues long. Germline V lookup: CDR1 MDHEN, CDR2 SYDVKM. The V end lost 4 bases, the J end lost 4 bases, and 7 bases lay between the germline ends.

The chain couples TRBV4-3 to TRBJ2-7, with 7 bases fitting TRBD1. CDR3 length equals 14 residues. Per the germline V gene, CDR1 is LGHNA and CDR2 is YSLEER. The V and J ends lost 1 base and 2 bases, in that order; junction bases with no gene match: 2. In nucleotides, the CDR3 is TGCGCCAGCAGCCAAGCTGACAGGGCCTACGAGCAGTACTTC. This gives the protein CASSQADRAYEQYF.

A few counts support this clone. The chain is built from TRBV15 and TRBJ2-3; TRBD2 might be the D (6 bases). This CDR3 comprises 12 residues. Germline CDR1 LNHNV, CDR2 YYDKDF (reference sequence). V was trimmed by 9 bases and J by 0 bases, leaving 7 bases between them. The DNA of the CDR3 is TGTGCCACAGGGACTAGCACAGATACGCAGTATTTT. Translation gives CATGTSTDTQYF.

This clone was picked up a small number of times. The J gene is TRBJ2-1, the V gene TRBV4-3; the match to TRBD2 covers 8 bases. Per germline, CDR1 LGHNA and CDR2 YSLEER. Losses at the gene ends were 5 bases for V and 6 bases for J; bases not matched to a gene: 12. The CDR3 totals 16 residues. CDR3 amino acids: CASSTHRLASLNEQFF. The DNA for the CDR3 is TGCGCCAGCAGCACCCACCGACTAGCGAGCCTCAATGAGCAGTTCTTC.